The rows below give T cell receptor beta chains drawn from one sample of a study of CD8 T cells in Susac syndrome. A single record per CDR3 protein comes from TCRdb applying MiXCR to the immunoSEQ multiplex PCR reads. Among about 400,000 distinct CDR3 sequences listed, more than 80% were seen once. The sequenced sample consisted of CD8+ T cells from PBMCs. The receptors derive from a human donor with multiple sclerosis. CDR3s include the opening cysteine and the closing phenylalanine or tryptophan. Fields, in order: clone size, D gene, J gene, V gene, CDR3 DNA, CDR3 protein. D genes are given only for firm matches. Clone size is not always given. Where it is, it says once, few, many or a class for expanded clones.

size: -; D: -; J: TRBJ1-1; V: TRBV12-3/TRBV12-4; DNA: TGTGCCAGCATTTCAAGGGGCGCGTCTGAAGCTTTCTTT; CDR3: CASISRGASEAFF
size: -; D: -; J: TRBJ1-2; V: TRBV2; DNA: TGTGCCACCAACGAAATCGAGGCCTGGGGGGCGGATAACTATGGCTACACCTTC; CDR3: CATNEIEAWGADNYGYTF
size: once; D: -; J: TRBJ2-3; V: TRBV13; DNA: TGTGCCAGCAGCTCCCATCGTGGAGGTGAAGCTAGCACAGATACGCAGTATTTT; CDR3: CASSSHRGGEASTDTQYF
size: -; D: -; J: TRBJ2-5; V: TRBV14; DNA: TGTGCCAGCAGCCAAGAATTAGCCGGGGCCCCGGTGGAGACCCAGTACTTC; CDR3: CASSQELAGAPVETQYF
size: -; D: TRBD1; J: TRBJ2-5; V: TRBV6-6; DNA: TGTGCCAGCGGGGGGGGGACAGGGGACCCCCTAGAGACCCAGTACTTC; CDR3: CASGGGTGDPLETQYF
size: -; D: -; J: TRBJ2-7; V: TRBV29-1; DNA: TGCAGCGCTCTCGAGGGCTACGAGCAGTACTTC; CDR3: CSALEGYEQYF
size: -; D: TRBD2; J: TRBJ2-1; V: TRBV12-3/TRBV12-4; DNA: TGTGCCAGCAGTTGGGCGGGAGTAACGGATGAGCAGTTCTTC; CDR3: CASSWAGVTDEQFF
size: -; D: -; J: TRBJ2-5; V: TRBV20-1; DNA: TGCAGTGCTAGAGATCCGGTAGCCGGGATTCAAGAGACCCAGTACTTC; CDR3: CSARDPVAGIQETQYF
size: -; D: -; J: TRBJ2-7; V: TRBV4-1; DNA: TGCGCCAGCAGCCAAGATGAGTCGAGGGGACCCTACGAGCAGTACTTC; CDR3: CASSQDESRGPYEQYF
size: once; D: -; J: TRBJ1-2; V: TRBV10-3; DNA: TGTGCCATCACCCTCGACGGGGGAATGGTTGGCACCTTC; CDR3: CAITLDGGMVGTF
size: few; D: -; J: TRBJ1-2; V: TRBV6-1; DNA: TGTGCCAGCAGTCCTCCCCGTGGTGGCTACACCTTC; CDR3: CASSPPRGGYTF
size: -; D: -; J: TRBJ1-1; V: TRBV30; DNA: TGTGCCTGGAGTACCTCGAACACTGAAGCTTTCTTT; CDR3: CAWSTSNTEAFF
size: -; D: -; J: TRBJ2-1; V: TRBV19; DNA: TGTGCCAGTAGGGTGGGCGGAATTCTCAATGAGCAGTTCTTC; CDR3: CASRVGGILNEQFF
size: -; D: TRBD2; J: TRBJ2-3; V: TRBV20-1; DNA: TGCAGTGCTAGAGGGGGACTAGCGGGAGCGAAAGATACGCAGTATTTT; CDR3: CSARGGLAGAKDTQYF
size: -; D: TRBD2; J: TRBJ2-1; V: TRBV11-2; DNA: TGTGCCAGCAGCTTAGTCCTAGCGGGAGGATTTGACAATGAGCAGTTCTTC; CDR3: CASSLVLAGGFDNEQFF
size: -; D: -; J: TRBJ2-1; V: TRBV6-5; DNA: TGTGCCAGCAGTTACTCGATAACTAACGCGATTAATGAGCAGTTCTTC; CDR3: CASSYSITNAINEQFF
size: -; D: -; J: TRBJ2-5; V: TRBV5-4; DNA: TGTGCCAGCAGCTCCAGAGGGACCCAGTACTTC; CDR3: CASSSRGTQYF
size: -; D: TRBD1; J: TRBJ1-2; V: TRBV20-1; DNA: TGCAGTGCCAGCGACAGGGCCTATGGCTACACCTTC; CDR3: CSASDRAYGYTF
size: once; D: TRBD1; J: TRBJ2-7; V: TRBV2; DNA: TGTGCCAGCAGGACCACCCGGGACAGGCCATACGAGCAGTACTTC; CDR3: CASRTTRDRPYEQYF
size: -; D: TRBD1; J: TRBJ2-7; V: TRBV24-1; DNA: TGTGCCACCTTACGACAGGGGCTTGGCGAGCAGTACTTC; CDR3: CATLRQGLGEQYF
size: -; D: TRBD2; J: TRBJ2-3; V: TRBV19; DNA: TGTGCCAGTAGTATCGAGACTAGCACTTACAGCACAGATACGCAGTATTTT; CDR3: CASSIETSTYSTDTQYF
size: -; D: TRBD1; J: TRBJ2-7; V: TRBV2; DNA: TGTGCCAGCATAGGACAGGCCTACGAGCAGTACTTC; CDR3: CASIGQAYEQYF
size: -; D: TRBD1; J: TRBJ1-1; V: TRBV29-1; DNA: TGCAGCGTTGACGGGACAGGGGACATGAACACTGAAGCTTTCTTT; CDR3: CSVDGTGDMNTEAFF
size: -; D: -; J: TRBJ1-3; V: TRBV7-9; DNA: TGTGCCAGCAGCTTAGTCCTCTCTGGAAACACCATATATTTT; CDR3: CASSLVLSGNTIYF
size: -; D: -; J: TRBJ1-1; V: TRBV30; DNA: TGTGCCTGGAGTGTAACCGAGAATGAAGCTTTCTTT; CDR3: CAWSVTENEAFF
size: -; D: -; J: TRBJ2-7; V: TRBV4-1; DNA: TGCGCCAGCAGCCAAGATCATGGTATCCCGGTCGAGCAGTACTTC; CDR3: CASSQDHGIPVEQYF
size: -; D: TRBD1; J: TRBJ2-7; V: TRBV14; DNA: TGTGCCAGCAGCCAAGAGGGACAGGGATACTACGAGCAGTACTTC; CDR3: CASSQEGQGYYEQYF
size: -; D: TRBD1; J: TRBJ1-2; V: TRBV29-1; DNA: TGCAGCGTTGTAGGGACAGGGGACAACTATGGCTACACCTTC; CDR3: CSVVGTGDNYGYTF
size: -; D: -; J: TRBJ1-2; V: TRBV25-1; DNA: TGTGCCAGCAGTCATGGGGATGGGATCTATGGCTACACCTTC; CDR3: CASSHGDGIYGYTF
size: -; D: -; J: TRBJ2-7; V: TRBV9; DNA: TGTGCCAGCAGCGTAGAGGGCGGGGTTACCTACGAGCAGTACTTC; CDR3: CASSVEGGVTYEQYF
size: -; D: TRBD1; J: TRBJ1-1; V: TRBV7-2; DNA: TGTGCCAGCAGTGTTAACCGGGACAGGGGACTGAACACTGAAGCTTTCTTT; CDR3: CASSVNRDRGLNTEAFF
size: -; D: -; J: TRBJ2-7; V: TRBV12-3/TRBV12-4; DNA: TGTGCCAGCAGAACTAACGGGGTCTACGAGCAGTACTTC; CDR3: CASRTNGVYEQYF
size: -; D: TRBD2; J: TRBJ2-1; V: TRBV10-3; DNA: TGTGCCATCCTCCGGACTAGCTTTTACAATGAGCAGTTCTTC; CDR3: CAILRTSFYNEQFF
size: -; D: -; J: TRBJ1-4; V: TRBV7-6; DNA: TGTGCCAGCAGCATACACCTGGGAAGTGAAAAACTGTTTTTT; CDR3: CASSIHLGSEKLFF
size: -; D: -; J: TRBJ1-2; V: TRBV27; DNA: TGTGCCAGCAGTTTAGGGGGGGCCATAAGGAGCTATGGCTACACCTTC; CDR3: CASSLGGAIRSYGYTF
size: -; D: -; J: TRBJ2-7; V: TRBV5-6; DNA: TGTGCCAGCAGCTTGTCTGTGGGGCTAGCCGTTTACGAGCAGTACTTC; CDR3: CASSLSVGLAVYEQYF
size: few; D: TRBD1; J: TRBJ2-5; V: TRBV5-4; DNA: TGTGCCAGCAGCATCGGACAGGGGACAGAGACCCAGTACTTC; CDR3: CASSIGQGTETQYF
size: -; D: -; J: TRBJ1-1; V: TRBV7-6; DNA: TGTGCCAGCAGCAACCGGGGCAGCGAGATGAACACTGAAGCTTTCTTT; CDR3: CASSNRGSEMNTEAFF
size: -; D: -; J: TRBJ2-7; V: TRBV4-1; DNA: TGCGCCAGCAGCCAAGATAATTCGGAGGTCCGTTTAGGGCAGTACTTC; CDR3: CASSQDNSEVRLGQYF
size: -; D: -; J: TRBJ2-1; V: TRBV7-6; DNA: TGTGCCAGCAGCGCGCCGGGCCATCTCTACAATGAGCAGTTCTTC; CDR3: CASSAPGHLYNEQFF
size: -; D: -; J: TRBJ2-7; V: TRBV7-8; DNA: TGTGCCAGCAGCTTAGCGGCTAGCGTGGGCTACGAGCAGTACTTC; CDR3: CASSLAASVGYEQYF
size: once; D: TRBD2; J: TRBJ2-3; V: TRBV29-1; DNA: TGCAGCGTTCTCCTGACGGGAGGCTTCCAAGTCACAGATACGCAGTATTTT; CDR3: CSVLLTGGFQVTDTQYF
size: -; D: -; J: TRBJ2-7; V: TRBV19; DNA: TGTGCCAGTAGTCCGACGGGCGGGTACTACGAGCAGTACTTC; CDR3: CASSPTGGYYEQYF
size: few; D: -; J: TRBJ2-6; V: TRBV6-5; DNA: TGTGCCAGCAGTTACCCTCCCGGATCTGGGGCCAACGTCCTGACTTTC; CDR3: CASSYPPGSGANVLTF
size: -; D: -; J: TRBJ2-1; V: TRBV28; DNA: TGTGCCAGCAGTTTATACAGGGGAGGCAATGAGCAGTTCTTC; CDR3: CASSLYRGGNEQFF
size: -; D: -; J: TRBJ2-7; V: TRBV7-2; DNA: TGTGCCAGCAGCTTACCCGACGGCCAATACGAGCAGTACTTC; CDR3: CASSLPDGQYEQYF
size: -; D: -; J: TRBJ2-7; V: TRBV6-2/TRBV6-3; DNA: TGTGCCAGCAGTTACCCCGTGAACGAGCAGTACTTC; CDR3: CASSYPVNEQYF
size: -; D: TRBD2; J: TRBJ2-2; V: TRBV29-1; DNA: TGCAGCGTTCCGGGACTAGAAACCGGGGAGCTGTTTTTT; CDR3: CSVPGLETGELFF
size: -; D: TRBD1; J: TRBJ2-1; V: TRBV6-5; DNA: TGTGCCAGCAGTTACCTTCCACTCCGGGACAGGGGAGGTAATGAGCAGTTCTTC; CDR3: CASSYLPLRDRGGNEQFF
size: once; D: -; J: TRBJ1-2; V: TRBV7-2; DNA: TGTGCCAGCAGCTTAGATTTGACGGTTTATGGCTACACCTTC; CDR3: CASSLDLTVYGYTF
size: -; D: -; J: TRBJ2-7; V: TRBV7-9; DNA: TGTGCCAGCAGCGGAAAGACAGCCTACGAGCAGTACTTC; CDR3: CASSGKTAYEQYF
size: -; D: -; J: TRBJ2-2; V: TRBV7-9; DNA: TGTGCCAGCAGCTCCCGATCGGGCCCTTCGAACACCGGGGAGCTGTTTTTT; CDR3: CASSSRSGPSNTGELFF
size: once; D: TRBD2; J: TRBJ2-1; V: TRBV5-1; DNA: TGCGCCAGCAGATCGGGACTAGCGGGAGACGATGAGCAGTTCTTC; CDR3: CASRSGLAGDDEQFF
size: -; D: TRBD1; J: TRBJ2-3; V: TRBV7-9; DNA: TGTGCCAGCGGTAAAGTACAGGGGGCTGCGGATACGCAGTATTTT; CDR3: CASGKVQGAADTQYF
size: -; D: -; J: TRBJ2-7; V: TRBV20-1; DNA: TGCAGTGCTAGCGGGGGAAGCTCCTACGAGCAGTACTTC; CDR3: CSASGGSSYEQYF
size: -; D: -; J: TRBJ2-2; V: TRBV10-3; DNA: TGTGCCATCAGTGGCGGGATGGCCCGGGGCACCGGGGAGCTGTTTTTT; CDR3: CAISGGMARGTGELFF
size: -; D: -; J: TRBJ2-7; V: TRBV5-1; DNA: TGCGCCAGCAGCTCGAGACAGGCAGTCCCCTACGAGCAGTACTTC; CDR3: CASSSRQAVPYEQYF
size: -; D: -; J: TRBJ2-1; V: TRBV20-1; DNA: TGCAGTGCTAAGTTTGGGGTCCTTCATTCTGATGAGCAGTTCTTC; CDR3: CSAKFGVLHSDEQFF
size: -; D: -; J: TRBJ1-2; V: TRBV5-1; DNA: TGCGCCAGCAGCTTGGATCGAGGGGCGGCTAACTATGGCTACACCTTC; CDR3: CASSLDRGAANYGYTF
size: -; D: -; J: TRBJ2-6; V: TRBV29-1; DNA: TGCAGCGTTGATTCCGGGGTGGGGGCCAACGTCCTGACTTTC; CDR3: CSVDSGVGANVLTF